The 31 T cell receptor beta chains reported below all come from one sample, sequenced in a study of T cells after yellow fever vaccination. In TCRdb, the 5' RACE reads were re-called with MiXCR into one record per CDR3 protein. The data hold fewer than 450,000 distinct CDR3 sequences, with 7% to 10% observed a single time. Sequenced here: PBMCs, sampled about 49 days after the first yellow fever vaccination. The receptors here all came from a man in his late teens or twenties who received the YFV17D yellow fever vaccine.

This clonotype was seen a handful of times. The V and J genes are TRBV27 and TRBJ2-1, with D perhaps TRBD1 (6 bases). Trimming left V 5 bases short and J 6 bases short, with 17 bases between. Germline loops: CDR1 MNHEY, CDR2 SMNVEV (reference sequence). This CDR3 region has 15 residues. The CDR3: CASSPSWGRGNEQFF. DNA for the CDR3: TGTGCCAGCAGTCCATCCTGGGGCAGGGGCAATGAGCAGTTCTTC.

The chain recombines TRBV11-2 with TRBJ1-1; D perhaps matches TRBD1 (5 bases). The CDR3 length is 13 residues. CDR1 is SGHAT, CDR2 FQNNGV, per germline. The germline V and J ends were trimmed by 5 bases and 4 bases, with 11 bases remaining between them. The CDR3 nucleotides read TGTGCCAGCAGCGTTACAGGATTCACTGAAGCTTTCTTT. This translates into CASSVTGFTEAFF.

This clonotype was seen more than once but under ten times. V is TRBV7-9 and J is TRBJ2-7, with no clear D. Germline V CDR1 and CDR2: SEHNR, FQNEAQ (reference sequence). V was pared by 0 bases and J by 0 bases, with 9 bases between. CDR3 length: 15 residues. CDR3 in DNA: TGTGCCAGCAGCTTAGCCGAGTTGAGCTCCTACGAGCAGTACTTC. This encodes CASSLAELSSYEQYF.

The rearrangement joins TRBV6-1 to TRBJ1-2, with 8 bases lining up with TRBD1. Germline CDR1 MNHNS, CDR2 SASEGT. The ends lost 6 bases at V and 4 bases at J; junction bases unmatched: 4. The CDR3 totals 13 residues. Here the CDR3 reads CASSSGGSYGYTF. As DNA, the CDR3 is TGTGCCAGCAGCTCAGGGGGCAGCTATGGCTACACCTTC.

This clonotype was counted many times. J is TRBJ1-4 and V is TRBV10-3; 8 nucleotides match TRBD1. The CDR3 has 13 amino acids. Germline-derived CDR1 and CDR2 are ENHRY and SYGVKD. Trimming took 6 bases from V and 8 from J; bases not matched to a gene: 5. The CDR3 DNA reads as TGTGCCATCAGCGGACAGGGAGAGGAAAAACTGTTTTTT. It specifies CAISGQGEEKLFF.

This clonotype appeared a few times. V gene TRBV12-3 or TRBV12-4 combines with J gene TRBJ1-1; possible D gene TRBD1, 6 bases. The CDR3 has 13 amino acids. V was cut by 10 bases and J by 1 base, with 13 bases left in between. The DNA of the CDR3 is TGTGCCATCCCTTCGGGGGCGAACACTGAAGCTTTCTTT. It yields the protein CAIPSGANTEAFF.

This chain connects TRBV12-3 or TRBV12-4 to TRBJ1-5; D unresolved. The V gene lost 2 bases and the J gene lost 7 bases, with 15 bases spanning the gap. The CDR3 covers 15 residues. The chain's CDR3 is CASSLMAGPRQPQHF. The CDR3 nucleotides read TGTGCCAGCAGTTTAATGGCGGGTCCGAGGCAGCCCCAGCATTTT.

The chain carries TRBV6-2 or TRBV6-3 and TRBJ2-5; TRBD2 aligns across 8 bases. The trim removed 4 bases at V and 2 bases at J, leaving 6 bases unmatched. This CDR3 has 15 residues. Germline CDR1 and CDR2: MNHEY and SVGEGT. DNA of the CDR3: TGTGCCAGCAGTTCCCCAGCGGGGGTGCAAGAGACCCAGTACTTC. As protein: CASSSPAGVQETQYF.

The chain carries TRBV20-1 and TRBJ2-5; D unresolved. The CDR3 spans 14 residues. The germline V gene has CDR1 DFQATT and CDR2 SNEGSKA (reference sequence). V lost 0 bases and J lost 5, with 13 bases in between. CDR3 DNA sequence: TGCAGTGCTAGAGACGGGTCTAAGGGTGAGACCCAGTACTTC. It codes for CSARDGSKGETQYF.

This clonotype came up a few times. The rearrangement uses TRBV12-3 or TRBV12-4 and TRBJ1-5, with D perhaps TRBD1 (6 bases). V gave up 6 bases and J gave up 7 bases, with 13 bases separating them. This CDR3 comprises 13 residues. Here the CDR3 reads CASSGGGQQPQHF. The CDR3 DNA reads as TGTGCCAGCAGCGGAGGGGGTCAACAGCCCCAGCATTTT.

The table lists this clonotype with a few counts. This rearrangement joins TRBV15 to TRBJ2-1; D might be TRBD2 (6 bases). V was cut by 4 bases and J by 3 bases, with 13 bases left in between. Germline-derived CDR1 and CDR2 are LNHNV and YYDKDF (reference sequence). The CDR3 spans 15 residues. The CDR3 DNA reads TGTGCCACCAGCACACAAAGGGAGGTCTACAATGAGCAGTTCTTC. Translating it yields CATSTQREVYNEQFF.

In its sample, this clonotype was seen a few times. This chain uses TRBV29-1 with TRBJ2-1; D call uncertain. Trimming pared 4 bases from V and 8 bases from J, leaving 12 bases between. Germline CDR1 reads SQVTM; CDR2 reads ANQGSEA. There are 12 residues in the CDR3. CDR3 DNA sequence: TGCAGCGTTGGGGAAAGATGGGATGAGCAGTTCTTC. Translating it yields CSVGERWDEQFF.

This clonotype was recorded a few times. This sequence joins TRBV12-3 or TRBV12-4 and TRBJ2-5, with 9 bases aligning to TRBD2. The length of the CDR3 is 14 residues. V lost 6 bases and J lost 0; bases outside the gene matches: 2. CDR3 loop: CASRKRGDQETQYF. The CDR3 DNA reads as TGTGCCAGCAGGAAGCGGGGGGACCAAGAGACCCAGTACTTC.

This clonotype was detected a few times. J is TRBJ1-2 and V is TRBV7-9, with a possible D match to TRBD1 (6 bases). This CDR3 is built from 14 residues. V was clipped by 5 bases and J by 8 bases, with 18 bases between them. Looked up from germline, CDR1 is SEHNR and CDR2 is FQNEAQ (reference sequence). This CDR3 is CASSPGTERGGYTF. The DNA of the CDR3 is TGTGCCAGCAGCCCTGGGACTGAAAGGGGGGGCTACACCTTC.

This clonotype was seen more than once but under ten times. This chain connects TRBV5-8 to TRBJ2-5; 10 nucleotides align to TRBD1. The germline CDR1 and CDR2 sequences are SGHTS and YDEGEE. The CDR3 has 17 residues. Germline trimming cut 0 bases from V and 4 bases from J; bases unmatched to any gene: 9. Written as DNA, the CDR3 is TGTGCCAGCAGCTTGGGGTCCGGGACAGGGGCTCCAGAGACCCAGTACTTC. Translated, it gives CASSLGSGTGAPETQYF.

The chain uses TRBV13 and TRBJ2-1; D call uncertain. The CDR3 runs 16 residues. Germline-derived CDR1 and CDR2 are PRHDT and FYEKMQ (reference sequence). Deletions cut 3 bases from V and 3 bases from J, with 15 bases between. The CDR3 DNA is TGTGCCAGCAGCTTTAGTTGGACCGATCTCTACAATGAGCAGTTCTTC. Translating gives CASSFSWTDLYNEQFF.

This clonotype has only a few counts. The chain joins TRBV5-1 to TRBJ2-3; D gene ambiguous. The length of the CDR3 is 16 residues. Germline CDR1 SGHRS, CDR2 YFSETQ. V was shortened by 0 bases and J by 0 bases, with 11 bases between the two germline ends. The CDR3 is CASSLEATSSTDTQYF. DNA for the CDR3: TGCGCCAGCAGCTTGGAAGCTACGAGTAGCACAGATACGCAGTATTTT.

The chain carries TRBV3-1 and TRBJ2-1; D is uncertain. The ends were cut back, 0 bases at V and 0 bases at J, with 6 bases in the middle. The germline V gene encodes CDR1 LGHDT and CDR2 YNNKEL (reference sequence). CDR3 size: 15 residues. CDR3 region: CASSQERSSYNEQFF. In DNA, the CDR3 is TGTGCCAGCAGCCAAGAGAGGAGCTCCTACAATGAGCAGTTCTTC.

V gene TRBV3-1 combines with J gene TRBJ1-6; D is unresolved. Germline CDR1 reads LGHDT; CDR2 reads YNNKEL (reference sequence). The CDR3 has 14 amino acids. The V gene lost 2 bases and the J gene lost 6 bases, with 8 bases spanning the gap. The CDR3, as DNA: TGTGCCAGCAGCCAAACGGACTTTAATTCACCCCTCCACTTT. Translated: CASSQTDFNSPLHF.

This clonotype was picked up a small number of times. The CDR3 loop is CASRGGGWGYGYTF. The CDR3 DNA is TGTGCCAGCAGAGGAGGGGGCTGGGGCTATGGCTACACCTTC. This chain links TRBV12-3 or TRBV12-4 with TRBJ1-2; 7 bases are a match to TRBD1. CDR3 length: 14 amino acids. Trimming at V came to 6 bases and at J to 4 bases, leaving 8 bases not matched to a gene.

This clonotype was seen many times. The chain's CDR3 is CASSLREPRPSYNEQFF. The CDR3 DNA reads TGTGCCAGCAGCCTGAGGGAACCGCGGCCGTCCTACAATGAGCAGTTCTTC. The chain is built from TRBV14 and TRBJ2-1; weak D call: TRBD2 (5 bases). V lost 4 bases and J lost 1, with 17 bases in between. CDR1 SGHDN and CDR2 FVKESK come from the germline V gene. This CDR3 contains 17 residues.

The rearrangement uses TRBV6-2 or TRBV6-3 and TRBJ2-7; D not certain. Deletions cut 5 bases from V and 3 bases from J, with 8 bases between. CDR1 and CDR2 (germline): MNHEY, SVGEGT. CDR3 length equals 12 residues. The CDR3 loop is CASSRVGYEQYF. The CDR3 DNA sequence: TGTGCCAGCAGTAGAGTAGGCTACGAGCAGTACTTC.

The chain employs TRBV19 and TRBJ1-3; no clear D gene. The CDR3 loop spans 15 amino acids. Germline V gene lookup returns CDR1 LNHDA and CDR2 SQIVND (reference sequence). Between the trimmed V and J ends, which lost 3 bases and 0 bases, there was a span of 9 bases. The chain's CDR3 is CASSITSPSGNTIYF. The CDR3, as DNA: TGTGCCAGTAGTATCACATCGCCCTCTGGAAACACCATATATTTT.

This chain uses TRBV5-1 with TRBJ2-3; either TRBD1 or TRBD2 may fit D (5 bases each). In germline, CDR1 is SGHRS, CDR2 YFSETQ. There are 13 residues in the CDR3. Trimming left V 3 bases short and J 4 bases short, with 9 bases between. CDR3 region: CASSSGTSDTQYF. The CDR3 bases are TGCGCCAGCAGCTCGGGGACCTCAGATACGCAGTATTTT.

This clonotype has a handful of counts. The V and J genes are TRBV20-1 and TRBJ2-7; weak D call: TRBD2 (5 bases). CDR3 length equals 15 residues. Germline V gene data show CDR1 as DFQATT and CDR2 as SNEGSKA (reference sequence). V lost 0 bases to trimming and J lost 2 bases, with 14 bases between them. The CDR3 nucleotides are TGCAGTGCTAGAGATCTTGGCGGGCTGCCCTACGAGCAGTACTTC. Translation gives CSARDLGGLPYEQYF.

This clonotype was recorded a few times. V is TRBV3-1 and J is TRBJ2-1; D is perhaps TRBD2 (6 bases). The CDR3 loop spans 17 amino acids. The germline V and J ends were trimmed by 0 bases and 4 bases, with 16 bases remaining between them. Germline V CDR1 and CDR2: LGHDT, YNNKEL (reference sequence). The CDR3 DNA reads TGTGCCAGCAGCCAAGAAAACTTCGGGGGAGATTACAATGAGCAGTTCTTC. As protein: CASSQENFGGDYNEQFF.

The V call is TRBV15, the J call TRBJ2-7; TRBD2 matches 10 bases. The CDR3 sequence is 15 residues long. Germline CDR1 reads LNHNV; CDR2 reads YYDKDF (reference sequence). J was trimmed by 5 bases and V by 5 bases; bases with no gene match: 9. The CDR3 region is CATSGAAGGGHEQYF. The CDR3 region has the DNA TGTGCCACCAGCGGGGCAGCGGGGGGGGGGCACGAGCAGTACTTC.

This clonotype has only a few counts. This sequence joins TRBV6-2 or TRBV6-3 and TRBJ2-7, with a tentative D call TRBD1 (5 bases). Germline V CDR1 and CDR2: MNHEY, SVGEGT. This CDR3 has 11 residues. The V end lost 7 bases, the J end lost 2 bases, and 6 bases lay between the germline ends. The CDR3 region is CASKGTYEQYV. CDR3 DNA sequence: TGTGCCAGCAAGGGGACCTACGAGCAGTACGTC.

This clonotype was observed a handful of times. This chain joins TRBV19 and TRBJ1-4; 9 bases are shared with TRBD1. V lost 6 bases and J lost 5; bases outside the gene matches: 4. Germline CDR1 LNHDA, CDR2 SQIVND (reference sequence). This CDR3 is 14 amino acids long. CDR3 DNA: TGTGCCAGTAGGCGAGGGACAGGGAATGAAAAACTGTTTTTT. Translating gives CASRRGTGNEKLFF.

This clonotype was observed a few times. The V and J genes are TRBV4-1 and TRBJ1-4; TRBD1 agrees at 7 bases. The germline CDR1 and CDR2 sequences are MGHRA and YSYEKL. CDR3 size: 15 residues. Losses at the gene ends were 1 base for V and 3 bases for J; bases not matched to a gene: 2. The CDR3 here is CASSQAGTANEKLFF. CDR3 DNA: TGCGCCAGCAGCCAAGCCGGGACAGCTAATGAAAAACTGTTTTTT.

The chain employs TRBV24-1 and TRBJ2-1, with 11 bases aligning to TRBD2. The V and J ends lost 9 bases and 10 bases, in that order; junction bases with no gene match: 10. The CDR3 has 14 amino acids. CDR1 KGHDR and CDR2 SFDVKD come from the germline V gene. CDR3 DNA sequence: TGTGCCACCGCCCCGGGACTAGCGGCGGGGGAGCAGTTCTTC. It codes for CATAPGLAAGEQFF.